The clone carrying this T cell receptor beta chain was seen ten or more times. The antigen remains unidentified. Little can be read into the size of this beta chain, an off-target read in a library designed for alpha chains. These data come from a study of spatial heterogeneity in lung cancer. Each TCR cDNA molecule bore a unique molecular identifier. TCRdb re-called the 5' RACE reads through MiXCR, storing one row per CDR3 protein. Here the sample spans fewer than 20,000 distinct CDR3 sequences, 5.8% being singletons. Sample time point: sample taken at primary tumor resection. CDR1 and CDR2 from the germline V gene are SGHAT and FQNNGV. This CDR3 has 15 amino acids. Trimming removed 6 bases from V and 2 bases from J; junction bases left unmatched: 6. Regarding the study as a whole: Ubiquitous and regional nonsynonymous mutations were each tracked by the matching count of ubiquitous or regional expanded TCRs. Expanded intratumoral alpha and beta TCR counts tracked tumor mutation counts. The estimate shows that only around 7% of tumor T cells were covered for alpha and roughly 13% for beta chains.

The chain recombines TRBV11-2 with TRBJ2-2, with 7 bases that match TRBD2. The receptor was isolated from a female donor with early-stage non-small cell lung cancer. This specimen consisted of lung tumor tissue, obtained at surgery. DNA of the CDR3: TGTGCCAGCAGTGTTCTAGCGGTTAACACCGGGGAGCTGTTTTTT. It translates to CASSVLAVNTGELFF.